This entry is about one T cell receptor beta chain. The data originate from a study of blood T cell repertoires in COVID-19. Recruits, aged 18 to 89 years, lived in 20 to 30 US areas. Two negative PCRs, clearance, or symptom resolution were required of recovered Cohort 3 donors. Clones were read by immunoSEQ multiplex PCR, and TCRdb kept only the in-frame ones, dropping some. Here the sample spans 190,000 or so clones, 81% being singletons. This receptor was obtained from a man in his forties who had recovered from COVID-19. Material: PBMCs or T cells enriched from blood (not recorded which).

This CDR3 is CASSVVGGNTEAFF. The CDR3 DNA reads as TGTGCCAGCAGCGTAGTAGGGGGCAACACTGAAGCTTTCTTT. The V gene is TRBV9, the J gene TRBJ1-1; TRBD1 aligns across 7 bases. V shed 0 bases and J 2 bases; nucleotides not matched to a gene: 1. This CDR3 has 14 amino acids. Germline V gives CDR1 SGDLS, CDR2 YYNGEE. Looking up the rest from reference TRBV9 and TRBJ1-1 gives the full variable domain: DSGVTQTPKHLITATGQRVTLRCSPRSGDLSVYWYQQSLDQGLQFLIQYYNGEERAKGNILERFSAQQFPDLHSELNLSSLELGDSALYFCASSVVGGNTEAFFGQGTRLTVV.